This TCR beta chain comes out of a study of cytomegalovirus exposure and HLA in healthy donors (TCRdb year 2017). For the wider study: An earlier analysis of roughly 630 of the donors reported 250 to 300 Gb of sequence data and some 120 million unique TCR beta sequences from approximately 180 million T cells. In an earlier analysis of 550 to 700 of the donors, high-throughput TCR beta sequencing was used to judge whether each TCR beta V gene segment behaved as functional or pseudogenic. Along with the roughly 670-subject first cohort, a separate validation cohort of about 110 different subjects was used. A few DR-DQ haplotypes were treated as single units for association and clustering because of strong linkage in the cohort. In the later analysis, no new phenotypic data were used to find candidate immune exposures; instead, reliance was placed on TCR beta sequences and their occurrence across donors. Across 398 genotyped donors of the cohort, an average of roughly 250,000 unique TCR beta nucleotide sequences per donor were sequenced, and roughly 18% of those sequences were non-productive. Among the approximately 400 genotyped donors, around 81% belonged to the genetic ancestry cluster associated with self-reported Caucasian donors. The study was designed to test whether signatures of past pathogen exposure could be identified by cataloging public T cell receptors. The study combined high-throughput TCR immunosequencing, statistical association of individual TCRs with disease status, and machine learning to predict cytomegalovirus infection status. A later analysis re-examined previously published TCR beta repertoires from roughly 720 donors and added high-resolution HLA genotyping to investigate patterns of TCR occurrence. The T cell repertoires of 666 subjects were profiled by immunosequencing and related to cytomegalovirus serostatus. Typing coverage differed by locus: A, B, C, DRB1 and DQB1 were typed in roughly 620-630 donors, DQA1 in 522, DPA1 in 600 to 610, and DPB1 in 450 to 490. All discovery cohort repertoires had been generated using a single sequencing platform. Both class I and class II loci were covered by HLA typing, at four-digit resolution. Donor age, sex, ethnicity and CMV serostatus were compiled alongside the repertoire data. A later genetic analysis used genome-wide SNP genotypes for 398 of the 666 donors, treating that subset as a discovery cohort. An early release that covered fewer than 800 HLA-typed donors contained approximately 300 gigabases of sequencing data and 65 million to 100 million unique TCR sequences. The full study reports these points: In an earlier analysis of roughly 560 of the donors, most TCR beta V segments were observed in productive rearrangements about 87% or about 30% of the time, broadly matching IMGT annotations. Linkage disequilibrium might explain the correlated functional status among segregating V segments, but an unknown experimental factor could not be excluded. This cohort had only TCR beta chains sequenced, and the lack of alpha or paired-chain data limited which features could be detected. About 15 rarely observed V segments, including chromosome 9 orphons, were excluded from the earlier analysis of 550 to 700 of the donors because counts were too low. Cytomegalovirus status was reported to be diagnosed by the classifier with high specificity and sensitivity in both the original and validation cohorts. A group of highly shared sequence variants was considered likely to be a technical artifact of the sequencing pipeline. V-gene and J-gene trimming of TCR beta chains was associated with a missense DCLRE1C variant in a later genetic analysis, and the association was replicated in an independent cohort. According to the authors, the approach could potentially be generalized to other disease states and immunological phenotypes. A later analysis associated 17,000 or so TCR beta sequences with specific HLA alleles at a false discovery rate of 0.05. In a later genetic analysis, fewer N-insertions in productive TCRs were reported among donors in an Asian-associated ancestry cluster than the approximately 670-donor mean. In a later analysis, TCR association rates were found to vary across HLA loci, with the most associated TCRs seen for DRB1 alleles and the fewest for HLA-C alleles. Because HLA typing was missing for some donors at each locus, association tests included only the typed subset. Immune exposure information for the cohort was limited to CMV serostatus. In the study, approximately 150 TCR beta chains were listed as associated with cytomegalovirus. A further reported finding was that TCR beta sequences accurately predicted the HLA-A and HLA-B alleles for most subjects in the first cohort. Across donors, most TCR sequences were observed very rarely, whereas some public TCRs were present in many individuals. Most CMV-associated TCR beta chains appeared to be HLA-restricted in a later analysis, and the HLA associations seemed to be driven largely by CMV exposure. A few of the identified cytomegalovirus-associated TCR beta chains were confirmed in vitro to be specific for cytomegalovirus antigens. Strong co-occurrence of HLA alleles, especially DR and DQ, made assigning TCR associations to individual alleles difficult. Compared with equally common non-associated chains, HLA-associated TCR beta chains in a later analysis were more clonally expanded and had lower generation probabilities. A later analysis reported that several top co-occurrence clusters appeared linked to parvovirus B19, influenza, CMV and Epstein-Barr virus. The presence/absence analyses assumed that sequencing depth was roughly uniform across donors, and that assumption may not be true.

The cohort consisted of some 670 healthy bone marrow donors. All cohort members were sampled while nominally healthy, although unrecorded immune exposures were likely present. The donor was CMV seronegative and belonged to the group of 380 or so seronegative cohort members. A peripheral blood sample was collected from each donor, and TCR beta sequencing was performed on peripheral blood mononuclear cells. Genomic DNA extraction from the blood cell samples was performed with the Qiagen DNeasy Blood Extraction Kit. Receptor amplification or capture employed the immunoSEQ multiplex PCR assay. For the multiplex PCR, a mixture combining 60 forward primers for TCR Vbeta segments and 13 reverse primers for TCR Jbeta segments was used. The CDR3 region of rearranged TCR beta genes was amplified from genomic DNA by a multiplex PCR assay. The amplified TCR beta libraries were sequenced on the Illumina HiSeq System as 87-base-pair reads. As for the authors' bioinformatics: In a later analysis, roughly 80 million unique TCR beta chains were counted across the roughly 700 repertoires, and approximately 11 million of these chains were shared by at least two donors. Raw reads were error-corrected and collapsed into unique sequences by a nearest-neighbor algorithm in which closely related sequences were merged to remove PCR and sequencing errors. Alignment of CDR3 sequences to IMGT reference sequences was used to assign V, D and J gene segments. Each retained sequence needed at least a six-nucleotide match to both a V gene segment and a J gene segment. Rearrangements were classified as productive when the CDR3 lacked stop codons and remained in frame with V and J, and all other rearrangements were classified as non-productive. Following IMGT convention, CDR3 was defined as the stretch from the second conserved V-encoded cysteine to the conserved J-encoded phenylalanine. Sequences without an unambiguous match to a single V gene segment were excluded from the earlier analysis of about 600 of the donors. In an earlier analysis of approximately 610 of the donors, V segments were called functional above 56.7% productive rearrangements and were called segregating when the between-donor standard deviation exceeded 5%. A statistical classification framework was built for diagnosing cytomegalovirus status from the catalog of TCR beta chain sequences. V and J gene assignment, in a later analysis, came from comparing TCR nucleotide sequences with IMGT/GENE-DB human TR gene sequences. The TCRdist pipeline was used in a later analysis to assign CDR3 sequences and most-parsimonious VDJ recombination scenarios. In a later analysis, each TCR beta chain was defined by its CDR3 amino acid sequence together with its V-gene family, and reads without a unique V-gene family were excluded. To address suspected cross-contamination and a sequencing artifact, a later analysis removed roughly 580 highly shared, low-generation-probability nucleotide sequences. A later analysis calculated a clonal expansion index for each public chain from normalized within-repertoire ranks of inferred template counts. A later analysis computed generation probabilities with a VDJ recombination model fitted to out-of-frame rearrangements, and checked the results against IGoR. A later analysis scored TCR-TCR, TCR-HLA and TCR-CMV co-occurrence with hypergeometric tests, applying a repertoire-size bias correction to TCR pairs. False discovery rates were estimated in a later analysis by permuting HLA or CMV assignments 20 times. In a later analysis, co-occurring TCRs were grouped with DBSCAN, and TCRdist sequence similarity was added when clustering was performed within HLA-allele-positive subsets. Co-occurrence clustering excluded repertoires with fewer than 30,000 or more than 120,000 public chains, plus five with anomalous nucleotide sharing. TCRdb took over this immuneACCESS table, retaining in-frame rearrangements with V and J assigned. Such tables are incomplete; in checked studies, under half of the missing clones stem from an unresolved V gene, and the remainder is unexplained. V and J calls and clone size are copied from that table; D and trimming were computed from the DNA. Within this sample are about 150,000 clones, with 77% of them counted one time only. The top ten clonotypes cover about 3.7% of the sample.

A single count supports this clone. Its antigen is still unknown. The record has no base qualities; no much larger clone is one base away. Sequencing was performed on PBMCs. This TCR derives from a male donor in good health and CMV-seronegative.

The CDR3 protein sequence reads: CASSPTGLMETQYF. At the DNA level, the sequence is TGTGCCAGCAGCCCGACAGGGCTTATGGAGACCCAGTACTTC. The rearrangement combines TRBV7-6 with TRBJ2-5; 7 of the junction bases match TRBD1. Its CDR3 holds 14 amino acids, cysteine through phenylalanine. The DNA shown is the 42-base CDR3, in frame from base 1. V and J are trimmed by 5 bases and 5 bases, and the gene matches miss 8 bases of the junction. Looking up the germline V gene yields CDR1 SGHVS and CDR2 FNYEAQ. Outside the CDR3, residues come from the reference TRBV7-6 and TRBJ2-5 proteins, so the full variable domain is: GAGVSQSPRYKVTKRGQDVALRCDPISGHVSLYWYRQALGQGPEFLTYFNYEAQQDKSGLPNDRFSAERPEGSISTLTIQRTEQRDSAMYRCASSPTGLMETQYFGPGTRLLVL.